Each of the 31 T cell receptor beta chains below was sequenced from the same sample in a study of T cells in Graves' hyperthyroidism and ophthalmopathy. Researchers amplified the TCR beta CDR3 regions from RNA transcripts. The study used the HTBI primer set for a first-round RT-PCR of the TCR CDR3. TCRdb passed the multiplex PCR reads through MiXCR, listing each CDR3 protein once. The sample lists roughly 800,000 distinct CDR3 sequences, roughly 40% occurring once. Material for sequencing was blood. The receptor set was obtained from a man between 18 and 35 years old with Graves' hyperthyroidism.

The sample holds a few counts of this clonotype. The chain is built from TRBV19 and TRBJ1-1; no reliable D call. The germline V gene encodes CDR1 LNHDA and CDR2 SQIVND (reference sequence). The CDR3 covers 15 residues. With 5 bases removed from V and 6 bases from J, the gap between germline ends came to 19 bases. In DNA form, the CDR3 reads TGTGCCAGTAGTCCAGACAAATGGGTTTGGCCTGAAGCTTTCTTT. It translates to CASSPDKWVWPEAFF.

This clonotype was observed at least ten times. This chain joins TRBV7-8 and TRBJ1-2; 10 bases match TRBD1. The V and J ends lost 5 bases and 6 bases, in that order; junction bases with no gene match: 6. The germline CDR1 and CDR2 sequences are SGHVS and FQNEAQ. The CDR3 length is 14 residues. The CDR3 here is CASSVSGTGDGYTF. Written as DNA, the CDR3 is TGTGCCAGCAGCGTATCCGGGACAGGGGATGGCTACACCTTC.

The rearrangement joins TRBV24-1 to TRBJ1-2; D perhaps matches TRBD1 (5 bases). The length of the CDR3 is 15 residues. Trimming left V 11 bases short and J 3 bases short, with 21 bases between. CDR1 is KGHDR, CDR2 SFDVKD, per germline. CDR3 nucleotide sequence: TGTGCCATCAGCACCACTCCGGGGGGAGACTATGGCTACACCTTC. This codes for CAISTTPGGDYGYTF.

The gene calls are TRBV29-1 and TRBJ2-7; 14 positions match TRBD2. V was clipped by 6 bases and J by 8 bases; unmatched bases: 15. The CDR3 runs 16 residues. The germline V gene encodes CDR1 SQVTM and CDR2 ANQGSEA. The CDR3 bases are TGCAGCGTCGAGGGGGTACCCGGGACTAGCGGGAGTAAGCAGTACTTC. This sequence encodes CSVEGVPGTSGSKQYF.

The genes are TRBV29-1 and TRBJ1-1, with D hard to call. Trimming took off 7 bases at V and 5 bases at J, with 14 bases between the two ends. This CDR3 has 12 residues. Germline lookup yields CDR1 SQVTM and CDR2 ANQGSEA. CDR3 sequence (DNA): TGCAGCGCAATGGGTGATGGGACTGAAGCTTTCTTT. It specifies CSAMGDGTEAFF.

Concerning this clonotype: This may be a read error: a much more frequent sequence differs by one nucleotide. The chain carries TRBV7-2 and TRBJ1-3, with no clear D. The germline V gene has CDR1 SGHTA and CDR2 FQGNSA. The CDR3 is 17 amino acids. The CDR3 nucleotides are TGTGCCAGCGGCTTAGTGGGTCAACGACGCTCTGGAAACACCATATATTTT. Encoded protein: CASGLVGQRRSGNTIYF.

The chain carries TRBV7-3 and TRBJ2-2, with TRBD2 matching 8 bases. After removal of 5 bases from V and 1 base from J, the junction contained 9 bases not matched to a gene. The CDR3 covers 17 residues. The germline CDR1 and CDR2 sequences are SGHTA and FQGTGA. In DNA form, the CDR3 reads TGTGCCAGCAGCCCATCTACTAGCGGACTGAACACCGGGGAGCTGTTTTTT. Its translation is CASSPSTSGLNTGELFF.

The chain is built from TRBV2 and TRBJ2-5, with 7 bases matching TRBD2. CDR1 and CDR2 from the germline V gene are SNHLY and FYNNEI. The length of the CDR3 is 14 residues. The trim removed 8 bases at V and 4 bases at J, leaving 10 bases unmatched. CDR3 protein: CASGGGDIGETQYF. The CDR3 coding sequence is TGTGCCAGCGGGGGGGGGGATATCGGAGAGACCCAGTACTTC.

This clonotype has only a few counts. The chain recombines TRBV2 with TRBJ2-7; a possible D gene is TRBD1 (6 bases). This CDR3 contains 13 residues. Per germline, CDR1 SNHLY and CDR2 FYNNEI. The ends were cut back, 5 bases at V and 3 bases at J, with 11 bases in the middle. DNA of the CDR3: TGTGCCAGCAGTCAACAGGGCTTCTACGAGCAGTACTTC. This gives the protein CASSQQGFYEQYF.

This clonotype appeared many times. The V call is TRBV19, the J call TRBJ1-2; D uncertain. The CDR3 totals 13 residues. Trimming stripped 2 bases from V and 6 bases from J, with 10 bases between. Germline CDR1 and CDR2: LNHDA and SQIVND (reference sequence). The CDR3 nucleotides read TGTGCCAGTAGTATACCCTACTCGAATGGCTACACCTTC. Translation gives CASSIPYSNGYTF. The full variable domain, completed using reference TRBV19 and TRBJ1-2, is DGGITQSPKYLFRKEGQNVTLSCEQNLNHDAMYWYRQDPGQGLRLIYYSQIVNDFQKGDIAEGYSVSREKKESFPLTVTSAQKNPTAFYLCASSIPYSNGYTFGSGTRLTVV.

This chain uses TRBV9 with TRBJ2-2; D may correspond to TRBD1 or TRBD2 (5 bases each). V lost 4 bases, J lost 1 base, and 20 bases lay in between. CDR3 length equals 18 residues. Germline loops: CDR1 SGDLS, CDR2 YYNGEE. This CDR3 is CASSPLAGWDGNTGELFF. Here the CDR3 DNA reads TGTGCCAGCAGCCCCCTGGCAGGGTGGGACGGGAACACCGGGGAGCTGTTTTTT. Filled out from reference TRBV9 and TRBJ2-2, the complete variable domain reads DSGVTQTPKHLITATGQRVTLRCSPRSGDLSVYWYQQSLDQGLQFLIQYYNGEERAKGNILERFSAQQFPDLHSELNLSSLELGDSALYFCASSPLAGWDGNTGELFFGEGSRLTVL.

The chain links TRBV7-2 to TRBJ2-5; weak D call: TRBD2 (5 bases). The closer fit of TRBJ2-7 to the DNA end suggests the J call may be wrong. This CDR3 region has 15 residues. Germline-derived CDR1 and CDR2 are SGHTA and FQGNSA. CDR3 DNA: TGTGCCAGCAGCCTACCCCCGGGATACCTTAGCGAGCAGTACTTC. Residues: CASSLPPGYLSEQYF.

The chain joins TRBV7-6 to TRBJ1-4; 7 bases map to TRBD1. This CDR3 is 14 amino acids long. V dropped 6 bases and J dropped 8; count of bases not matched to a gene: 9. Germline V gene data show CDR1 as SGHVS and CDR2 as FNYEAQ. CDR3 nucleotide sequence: TGTGCCAGCAGTTTCCTGACAGGGAGGGAAAAACTGTTTTTT. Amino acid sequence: CASSFLTGREKLFF.

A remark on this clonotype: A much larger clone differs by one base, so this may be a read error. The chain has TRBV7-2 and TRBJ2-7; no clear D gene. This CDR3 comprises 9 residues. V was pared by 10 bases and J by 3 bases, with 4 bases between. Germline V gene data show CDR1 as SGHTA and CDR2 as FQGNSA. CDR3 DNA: TGTGCCATCAACTACGAGCAGTACTTC. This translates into CAINYEQYF.

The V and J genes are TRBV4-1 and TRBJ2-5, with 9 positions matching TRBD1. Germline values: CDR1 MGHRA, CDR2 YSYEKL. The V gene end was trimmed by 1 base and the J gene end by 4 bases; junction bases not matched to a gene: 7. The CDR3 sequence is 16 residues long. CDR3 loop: CASSQGSGTGSETQYF. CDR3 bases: TGCGCCAGCAGCCAAGGGTCCGGGACAGGGTCAGAGACCCAGTACTTC.

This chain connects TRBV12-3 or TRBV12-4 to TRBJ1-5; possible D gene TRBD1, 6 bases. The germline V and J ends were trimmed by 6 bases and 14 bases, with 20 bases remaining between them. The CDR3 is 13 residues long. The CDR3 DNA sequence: TGTGCCAGCAGCCAGCGAGGGGGATCCTACGAGCATTTT. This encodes CASSQRGGSYEHF.

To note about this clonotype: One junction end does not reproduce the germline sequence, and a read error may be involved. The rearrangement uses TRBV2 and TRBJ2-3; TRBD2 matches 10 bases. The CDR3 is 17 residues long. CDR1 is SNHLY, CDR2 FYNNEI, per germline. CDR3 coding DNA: TGTGCCTGCAGTGAAGGCCTAGCGGGGGCGGGCATTGATACGCAGTATTTT. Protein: CACSEGLAGAGIDTQYF. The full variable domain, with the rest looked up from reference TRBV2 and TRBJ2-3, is EPEVTQTPSHQVTQMGQEVILRCVPISNHLYFYWYRQILGQKVEFLVSFYNNEISEKSEIFDDQFSVERPDGSNFTLKIRSTKLEDSAMYFCACSEGLAGAGIDTQYFGPGTRLTVL.

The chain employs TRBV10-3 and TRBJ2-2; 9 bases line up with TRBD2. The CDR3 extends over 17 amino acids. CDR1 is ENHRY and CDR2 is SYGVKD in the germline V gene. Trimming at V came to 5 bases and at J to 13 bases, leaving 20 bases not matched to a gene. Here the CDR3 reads CAISPPRRLAGSLWLFF. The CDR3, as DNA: TGTGCCATCAGTCCCCCGCGTCGTCTAGCGGGGTCCCTATGGCTGTTTTTT.

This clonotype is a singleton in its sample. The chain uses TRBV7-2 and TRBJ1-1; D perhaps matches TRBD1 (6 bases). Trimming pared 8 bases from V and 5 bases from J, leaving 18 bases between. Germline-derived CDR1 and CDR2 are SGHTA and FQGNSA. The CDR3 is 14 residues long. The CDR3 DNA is TGTGCCAGCTCACCCGGGGGGGGCGAGACTGAAGCTTTCTTT. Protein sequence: CASSPGGGETEAFF.

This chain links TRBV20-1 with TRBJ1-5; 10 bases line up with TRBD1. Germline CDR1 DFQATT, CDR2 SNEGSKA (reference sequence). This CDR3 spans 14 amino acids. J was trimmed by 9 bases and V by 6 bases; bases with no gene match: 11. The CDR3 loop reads CSAEGQGTRGPQHF. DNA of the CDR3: TGCAGTGCCGAGGGACAGGGGACAAGGGGGCCCCAGCATTTT.

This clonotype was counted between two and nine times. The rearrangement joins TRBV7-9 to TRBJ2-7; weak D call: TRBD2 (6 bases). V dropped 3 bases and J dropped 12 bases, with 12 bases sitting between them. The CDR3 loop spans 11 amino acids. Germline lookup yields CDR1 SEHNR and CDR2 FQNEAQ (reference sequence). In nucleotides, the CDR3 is TGTGCCAGCAGCTTCGCGGGAATCCGGTACTTC. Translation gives CASSFAGIRYF.

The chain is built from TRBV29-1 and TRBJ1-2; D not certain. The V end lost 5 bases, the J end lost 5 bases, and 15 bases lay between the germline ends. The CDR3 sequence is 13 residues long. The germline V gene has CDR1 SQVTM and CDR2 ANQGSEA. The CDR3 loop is CSVWVGTEYGYTF. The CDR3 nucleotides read TGCAGCGTTTGGGTGGGAACTGAGTATGGCTACACCTTC. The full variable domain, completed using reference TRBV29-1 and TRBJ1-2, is SAVISQKPSRDICQRGTSLTIQCQVDSQVTMMFWYRQQPGQSLTLIATANQGSEATYESGFVIDKFPISRPNLTFSTLTVSNMSPEDSSIYLCSVWVGTEYGYTFGSGTRLTVV.

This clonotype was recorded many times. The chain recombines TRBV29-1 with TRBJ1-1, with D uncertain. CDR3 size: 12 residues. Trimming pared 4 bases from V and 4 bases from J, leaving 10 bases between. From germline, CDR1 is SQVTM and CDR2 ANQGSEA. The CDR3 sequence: CSVVGQSTEAFF. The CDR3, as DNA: TGCAGCGTTGTTGGCCAAAGCACTGAAGCTTTCTTT. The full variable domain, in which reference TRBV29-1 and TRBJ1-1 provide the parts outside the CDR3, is SAVISQKPSRDICQRGTSLTIQCQVDSQVTMMFWYRQQPGQSLTLIATANQGSEATYESGFVIDKFPISRPNLTFSTLTVSNMSPEDSSIYLCSVVGQSTEAFFGQGTRLTVV.

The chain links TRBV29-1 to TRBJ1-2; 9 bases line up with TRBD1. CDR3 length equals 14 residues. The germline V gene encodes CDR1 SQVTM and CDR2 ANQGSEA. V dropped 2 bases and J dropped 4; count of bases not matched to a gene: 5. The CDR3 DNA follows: TGCAGCGTTGAAAGGGGACAGGGAAGCTATGGCTACACCTTC. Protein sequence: CSVERGQGSYGYTF.

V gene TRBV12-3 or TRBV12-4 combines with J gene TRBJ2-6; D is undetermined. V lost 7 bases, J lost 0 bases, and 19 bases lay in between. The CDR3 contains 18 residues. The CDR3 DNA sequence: TGTGCCAGCAATTTTGAGCTGCCCTTTGGCTCTGGGGCCAACGTCCTGACTTTC. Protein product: CASNFELPFGSGANVLTF.

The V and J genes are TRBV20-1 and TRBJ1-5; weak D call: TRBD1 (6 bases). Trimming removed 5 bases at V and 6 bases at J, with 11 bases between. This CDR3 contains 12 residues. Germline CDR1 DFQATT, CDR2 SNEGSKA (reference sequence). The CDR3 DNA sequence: TGCAGTGCTGAGACAGGTACTCAGCCCCAGCATTTT. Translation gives CSAETGTQPQHF.

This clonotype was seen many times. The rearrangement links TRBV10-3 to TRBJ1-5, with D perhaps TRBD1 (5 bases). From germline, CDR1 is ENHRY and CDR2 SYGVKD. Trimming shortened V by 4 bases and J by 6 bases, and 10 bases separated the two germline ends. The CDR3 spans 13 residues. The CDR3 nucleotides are TGTGCCATCAGTGGAGGGGAAGCTCAGCCCCAGCATTTT. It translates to CAISGGEAQPQHF.

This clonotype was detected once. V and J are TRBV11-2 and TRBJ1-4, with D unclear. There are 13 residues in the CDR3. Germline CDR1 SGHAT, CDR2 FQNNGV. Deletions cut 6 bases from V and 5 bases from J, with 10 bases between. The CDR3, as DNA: TGTGCCAGCAGGGAAGGAGGAAATGAAAAACTGTTTTTT. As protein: CASREGGNEKLFF. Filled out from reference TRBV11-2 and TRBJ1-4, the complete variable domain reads EAGVAQSPRYKIIEKRQSVAFWCNPISGHATLYWYQQILGQGPKLLIQFQNNGVVDDSQLPKDRFSAERLKGVDSTLKIQPAKLEDSAVYLCASREGGNEKLFFGSGTQLSVL.

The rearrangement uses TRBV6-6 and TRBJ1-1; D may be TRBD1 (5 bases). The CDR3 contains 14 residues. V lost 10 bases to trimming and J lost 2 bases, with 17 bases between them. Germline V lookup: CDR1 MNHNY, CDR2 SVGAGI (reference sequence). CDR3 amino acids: CAILPDTTNTEAFF. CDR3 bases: TGTGCCATACTCCCGGACACCACTAACACTGAAGCTTTCTTT.

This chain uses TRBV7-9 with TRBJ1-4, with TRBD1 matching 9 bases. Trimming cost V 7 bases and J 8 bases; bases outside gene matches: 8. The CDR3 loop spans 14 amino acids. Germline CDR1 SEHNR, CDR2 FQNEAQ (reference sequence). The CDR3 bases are TGTGCCAGCATCTGGGGGACAGGGCAGGAAAAACTGTTTTTT. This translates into CASIWGTGQEKLFF. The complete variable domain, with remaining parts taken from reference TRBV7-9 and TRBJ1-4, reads DTGVSQNPRHKITKRGQNVTFRCDPISEHNRLYWYRQTLGQGPEFLTYFQNEAQLEKSRLLSDRFSAERPKGSFSTLEIQRTEQGDSAMYLCASIWGTGQEKLFFGSGTQLSVL.

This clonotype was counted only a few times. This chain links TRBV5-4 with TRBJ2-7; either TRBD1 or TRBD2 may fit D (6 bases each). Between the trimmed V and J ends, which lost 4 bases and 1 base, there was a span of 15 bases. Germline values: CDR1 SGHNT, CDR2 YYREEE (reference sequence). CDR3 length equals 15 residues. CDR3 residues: CASSLYEGGSYEQYF. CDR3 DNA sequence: TGTGCCAGCAGCCTGTACGAGGGGGGATCCTACGAGCAGTACTTC.